A selection of T cell receptor beta chains follows, all from one sample in a study of blood T cell repertoires in COVID-19. Here immunoSEQ multiplex PCR was the method, and the copy in TCRdb shows in-frame clones only, minus some. The profile covers roughly 180,000 clones, with more than 70% appearing a single time and 6.5% to 10% taken by the ten largest. Specimen: peripheral blood. The source is a woman aged 60-75 years with acute or convalescent COVID-19. CDR3s include the opening cysteine and the closing phenylalanine or tryptophan. Fields, in order: D gene, clone size, V gene, J gene, CDR3 DNA, CDR3 protein. D genes are given only for firm matches. Part of the rows lack a size; the others show once, few, many or a class for expanded clones.

-,-,TRBV6-2/TRBV6-3,TRBJ2-1,TGTGCCAGCAGTTACGAGACCGGACAAGGGCATAACTACAATGAGCAGTTCTTC,CASSYETGQGHNYNEQFF
TRBD2,-,TRBV2,TRBJ2-1,TGTGCCAGCAGTGAAGCGCAGGGAACTAGCGCATACAATGAGCAGTTCTTC,CASSEAQGTSAYNEQFF
-,-,TRBV3-1/TRBV3-2,TRBJ1-1,TGTGCCAGCAGCCATGATTCAGTTTTCTTCACTGAAGCTTTCTTT,CASSHDSVFFTEAFF
-,-,TRBV6-5,TRBJ1-1,TGTGCCAGCAGTTACCTCGGACAGACTGAAGCTTTCTTT,CASSYLGQTEAFF
TRBD1,-,TRBV28,TRBJ2-1,TGTGCCACCACAGGACAGGGAAGGTACAATGAGCAGTTCTTC,CATTGQGRYNEQFF
-,-,TRBV20-1,TRBJ1-2,TGCAGTGCTAGACAGGGGAATGGCTACACCTTC,CSARQGNGYTF
-,-,TRBV6-4,TRBJ1-1,TGTGCCAGCAGCGCGACAGGGAACACTGAAGCTTTCTTT,CASSATGNTEAFF
-,few,TRBV18,TRBJ2-2,TGTGCCAGCTCACCACGTATCAGGGCGGCCACCGGGGAGCTGTTTTTT,CASSPRIRAATGELFF
TRBD1,-,TRBV19,TRBJ1-5,TGTGCCAGTAGTATGACAGGGCGTCGGCCCCAGCATTTT,CASSMTGRRPQHF
TRBD1,-,TRBV28,TRBJ1-2,TGTGCCAGCAGTTTTTTTGACAGGGATTTCTATGGCTACACCTTC,CASSFFDRDFYGYTF
TRBD2,-,TRBV7-6,TRBJ2-1,TGTGCCAGCAGCCAGGGACTAGCGGGAGGATTTTACAATGAGCAGTTCTTC,CASSQGLAGGFYNEQFF
-,-,TRBV19,TRBJ1-5,TGTGCCAGTAGTAACGGCCAGGGGCCCCAGCATTTT,CASSNGQGPQHF
TRBD1,-,TRBV30,TRBJ1-2,TGTGCCTGTCAGGGGGCAAATGGCTACACCTTC,CACQGANGYTF
-,-,TRBV5-1,TRBJ1-2,TGCGCCAGCAGCGTCGGACAGTTATATGGCTACACCTTC,CASSVGQLYGYTF
TRBD2,-,TRBV9,TRBJ2-1,TGTGCCAGCAGCGTACGGACTAGCGGGAGTTTGTATGAGCAGTTCTTC,CASSVRTSGSLYEQFF
-,-,TRBV20-1,TRBJ1-5,TGCAGTGCTAGTTCCGGGGTAAATCAGCCCCAGCATTTT,CSASSGVNQPQHF
-,few,TRBV28,TRBJ1-5,TGTGCCAGCACCGGGACATCATCTGGCAATCAGCCCCAGCATTTT,CASTGTSSGNQPQHF
-,-,TRBV11-3,TRBJ2-1,TGTGCCAGCAGCATCTACAGCGAGGGTGAGCAGTTCTTC,CASSIYSEGEQFF
-,-,TRBV29-1,TRBJ1-2,TGCAGCGTTGAAATGTGGGAGAACTATGGCTACACCTTC,CSVEMWENYGYTF
TRBD2,-,TRBV19,TRBJ2-5,TGTGCCAGTTCACTAGCGGGGGAGACCCAGTACTTC,CASSLAGETQYF
TRBD1,few,TRBV12-5,TRBJ1-1,TGTGCTAGTGGTTTGCGGACAGGGACTGAAGCTTTCTTT,CASGLRTGTEAFF
-,-,TRBV10-1,TRBJ1-1,TGCGCCAGCAGTGAGGGCCGGGGTGGCACTGAAGCTTTCTTT,CASSEGRGGTEAFF
-,-,TRBV7-8,TRBJ2-3,TGTGCCAGCAGCTTAGCGCGGATGCCGGGCACAGATACGCAGTATTTT,CASSLARMPGTDTQYF